This T cell receptor (beta chain) was retrieved from a study of shared T cell receptors in the human thymus. Some clones are missing from TCRdb's copy, which holds only in-frame ones; the method was immunoSEQ multiplex PCR. Here the sample spans 700,000 or so clones, approximately 85% being singletons. Trimming took 2 bases from V and 6 from J; bases not matched to a gene: 9. Germline V gene sequence: CDR1 SGHNT, CDR2 YYREEE (reference sequence). This CDR3 has 16 residues. These data also featured in a second study, about human thymus T cells.

Sample: thymocytes. The V and J genes are TRBV5-4 and TRBJ2-4, with 9 bases that match TRBD1. The sequence derives from a girl under three years old with a congenital heart defect. The CDR3 spells CASSLRRGQGANIQYF. The CDR3, as DNA: TGTGCCAGCAGCTTACGGCGGGGACAGGGCGCAAACATTCAGTACTTC.